The present T cell receptor (beta chain) was sequenced within a study of blood T cell repertoires in COVID-19. Looking at the study overall: Acute and convalescent COVID-19 specimens originated in the United States, Italy and Spain. T cells, B-cell-depleted T cells, or PBMCs provided the cDNA or gDNA that served as material.

The ends lost 3 bases at V and 1 base at J; junction bases unmatched: 5. CDR1 and CDR2 (germline): LGHNA, YSLEER. The CDR3 loop spans 15 amino acids. How the authors handled the data: From reference gene primer amplification, estimates of nucleated cell counts were derived. Libraries were prepared by immunoSEQ multiplex PCR; TCRdb keeps only in-frame clonotypes and omits some of them. That table is the source of V, J and clone size, and D and trimming were worked out from the DNA. The sample yields 70,000 or so clones, 85% to 90% seen once. The V and J genes are TRBV4-3 and TRBJ2-7; 8 positions agree with TRBD1. Sequences were obtained from peripheral blood. This receptor was obtained from a woman older than 75 with active COVID-19. The CDR3 DNA reads as TGCGCCAGCAGCCACATGACAGGGGTGTCCTACGAGCAGTACTTC. Protein product: CASSHMTGVSYEQYF.